One and the same sample provided the 30 T cell receptor beta chains below, sequenced in a study of neurological immune-mediated disorders. From the 5' RACE reads, TCRdb called clonotypes with MiXCR, one entry per CDR3 protein. This table has 54,000 or so distinct CDR3 sequences, about 4.1% appearing once. The sample consisted of PBMCs. The receptor set was obtained from a man in his sixties with multiple sclerosis.

This clonotype was seen many times. The rearrangement links TRBV20-1 to TRBJ2-1, with TRBD2 identical over 10 bases. CDR1 DFQATT and CDR2 SNEGSKA come from the germline V gene (reference sequence). V shed 1 base, J shed 9 bases, and the junction held 12 bases outside the gene matches. The CDR3 totals 16 residues. CDR3: CSARVGGSGGYGEQFF. Written as DNA, the CDR3 is TGCAGTGCTAGAGTCGGTGGTAGCGGGGGGTATGGTGAGCAGTTCTTC.

This clonotype was observed many times. Here the CDR3 DNA reads TGTGCCAGCAGTCCCTCGGGTTCACCCCTCCACTTT. Translated: CASSPSGSPLHF. This chain joins TRBV3-1 and TRBJ1-6; D gene unclear. V dropped 6 bases and J dropped 9 bases, with 9 bases sitting between them. Germline V gives CDR1 LGHDT, CDR2 YNNKEL (reference sequence). The length of the CDR3 is 12 residues.

The table lists this clonotype with many counts. J is TRBJ2-1 and V is TRBV6-5; no definite D call. Germline lookup yields CDR1 MNHEY and CDR2 SVGAGI. The CDR3 consists of 15 residues. The V end was cut by 0 bases, the J end by 0 bases, with 6 bases between. CDR3 protein: CASSYSSNSYNEQFF. CDR3 DNA sequence: TGTGCCAGCAGTTACTCGAGTAACTCCTACAATGAGCAGTTCTTC.

This clonotype was detected many times. This CDR3 reads CASSQQRLAEQKGEQFF. The DNA for the CDR3 is TGTGCCAGCAGTCAACAACGACTAGCTGAGCAAAAGGGGGAGCAGTTCTTC. J is TRBJ2-1 and V is TRBV7-8; 7 nucleotides line up with TRBD2. Germline CDR1 and CDR2: SGHVS and FQNEAQ. There are 17 residues in the CDR3. The junction had 21 bases not matched to a gene; V was cut back by 6 bases and J by 10 bases.

This clonotype was observed at least ten times. The chain joins TRBV12-3 or TRBV12-4 to TRBJ2-1; 11 bases map to TRBD2. The length of the CDR3 is 15 residues. V lost 6 bases, J lost 2 bases, and 3 bases stayed unmatched. DNA for the CDR3: TGTGCCAGCAGACGTAGCGGGGGGGCCTACAATGAGCAGTTCTTC. Amino acid sequence: CASRRSGGAYNEQFF.

This clonotype was counted ten times or more. J is TRBJ2-2 and V is TRBV10-3, with TRBD1 as a possible D gene (6 bases). CDR3 length: 17 residues. V dropped 7 bases and J dropped 2 bases, with 20 bases sitting between them. CDR1 ENHRY and CDR2 SYGVKD come from the germline V gene. CDR3 bases: TGTGCCATCACGAGTGAAGGGGGTACGAGCAACACCGGGGAGCTGTTTTTT. It is translated as CAITSEGGTSNTGELFF.

This clonotype has a count of ten or more. The chain links TRBV7-2 to TRBJ2-7; D is unclear. This CDR3 contains 13 residues. The V and J ends lost 5 bases and 5 bases respectively, with 13 bases between them. CDR1 and CDR2 (germline): SGHTA, FQGNSA. The CDR3 sequence: CASSRRVVDEQYF. CDR3 bases: TGTGCCAGCAGCCGAAGGGTGGTCGACGAGCAGTACTTC.

Many counts were recorded for this clonotype. The chain couples TRBV9 to TRBJ2-1; D is uncertain. The V and J ends lost 0 bases and 0 bases respectively, with 10 bases between them. The CDR3 is 16 residues long. The germline V gene has CDR1 SGDLS and CDR2 YYNGEE. In DNA form, the CDR3 reads TGTGCCAGCAGCGTAGAACCGGTGAGCTCCTACAATGAGCAGTTCTTC. Translating gives CASSVEPVSSYNEQFF.

Details on this clonotype: A read error may account for a junction end that differs from germline. The chain is built from TRBV6-8 and TRBJ2-3; possible D gene TRBD2, 5 bases. The CDR3 is made up of 8 amino acids. CDR1 is MNHGY and CDR2 is SAAAGT in the germline V gene. The CDR3 here is CASSQTGF. In DNA form, the CDR3 reads TGTGCCAGCAGTCAAACGGGGTTT.

This clonotype came up many times. The rearrangement uses TRBV5-1 and TRBJ2-7; 8 bases fit TRBD2. Germline CDR1 and CDR2: SGHRS and YFSETQ. Trimming removed 2 bases from V and 4 bases from J; junction bases left unmatched: 8. There are 15 residues in the CDR3. CDR3 sequence reads: CASSFGGANFYEQYF. The CDR3 nucleotides are TGCGCCAGCAGCTTCGGGGGGGCTAATTTTTACGAGCAGTACTTC.

This clonotype was counted ten times or more. This rearrangement joins TRBV7-8 to TRBJ2-5; TRBD1 might be the D (5 bases). Trimming left V 1 base short and J 11 bases short, with 11 bases between. The CDR3 contains 12 residues. CDR1 and CDR2 from the germline V gene are SGHVS and FQNEAQ. The CDR3 protein is CASSLGGPQQYF. CDR3 in DNA: TGTGCCAGCAGCTTAGGGGGCCCGCAACAGTACTTC.

This clonotype has ten or more counts. The chain recombines TRBV7-9 with TRBJ2-1; possible D gene TRBD1, 5 bases. This CDR3 has 16 residues. The V gene lost 4 bases and the J gene lost 7 bases, with 20 bases spanning the gap. Germline values: CDR1 SEHNR, CDR2 FQNEAQ (reference sequence). In nucleotides, the CDR3 is TGTGCCAGCAGCTCAAATGGGGCAGGACCCCCGAATGAGCAGTTCTTC. It translates to CASSSNGAGPPNEQFF.

This clonotype was counted at least ten times. Just one base apart from a much larger clone, this may be a read error. The V and J genes are TRBV12-3 or TRBV12-4 and TRBJ2-5, with 8 positions matching TRBD1. This CDR3 comprises 14 residues. The CDR3 DNA sequence: TGTACCAGCAGTTTAATAGGACAGGGAGAGACCCAGTACTTC. This gives the protein CTSSLIGQGETQYF.

At least ten counts were recorded for this clonotype. V gene TRBV24-1 combines with J gene TRBJ1-1; TRBD1 might be the D (6 bases). Trimming removed 1 base from V and 1 base from J, with 15 bases in between. Germline CDR1 and CDR2: KGHDR and SFDVKD. CDR3 length: 17 amino acids. CDR3 nucleotide sequence: TGTGCCACCAGTGATTTTGGGACACCAAAGGGGAACACTGAAGCTTTCTTT. Residues: CATSDFGTPKGNTEAFF.

This clonotype was recorded at least ten times. The chain recombines TRBV5-1 with TRBJ1-1; D not certain. The CDR3 spans 14 residues. Per germline, CDR1 SGHRS and CDR2 YFSETQ. With 0 bases removed from V and 0 bases from J, the gap between germline ends came to 6 bases. The CDR3 coding sequence is TGCGCCAGCAGCTTGGCCCAAATGAACACTGAAGCTTTCTTT. Its translation is CASSLAQMNTEAFF. Filled out from reference TRBV5-1 and TRBJ1-1, the complete variable domain reads KAGVTQTPRYLIKTRGQQVTLSCSPISGHRSVSWYQQTPGQGLQFLFEYFSETQRNKGNFPGRFSGRQFSNSRSEMNVSTLELGDSALYLCASSLAQMNTEAFFGQGTRLTVV.

This clonotype was picked up many times. The chain is built from TRBV29-1 and TRBJ1-3, with D uncertain. Trimming shortened V by 4 bases and J by 0 bases, and 22 bases separated the two germline ends. Germline CDR1 and CDR2: SQVTM and ANQGSEA. This CDR3 region has 18 residues. CDR3 in DNA: TGCAGCGTTGCCGAAAGGGATTGGAGAACACTCTCTGGAAACACCATATATTTT. Residues: CSVAERDWRTLSGNTIYF.

The table lists this clonotype with many counts. The chain is built from TRBV12-3 or TRBV12-4 and TRBJ1-6; no definite D call. V was trimmed by 6 bases and J by 7 bases, leaving 10 bases between them. The CDR3 is 13 residues long. The CDR3 is CASRLLGNSPLHF. Written as DNA, the CDR3 is TGTGCCAGCAGGCTCTTGGGAAATTCACCCCTCCACTTT.

Many counts were recorded for this clonotype. The rearrangement uses TRBV14 and TRBJ1-2; a possible D gene is TRBD1 (5 bases). Looked up from germline, CDR1 is SGHDN and CDR2 is FVKESK. The CDR3 spans 14 residues. V shed 1 base and J shed 12 bases, with 18 bases lying between them. The CDR3 sequence: CASSQGGPGRLHTF. CDR3 coding DNA: TGTGCCAGCAGCCAAGGGGGCCCAGGGCGGTTGCACACCTTC.

This clonotype appeared many times. CDR3 DNA: TGTGCCATCAGGGGGACTAGCGGGAATGTAAATGAGCAGTTCTTC. It is translated as CAIRGTSGNVNEQFF. The chain combines TRBV10-3 with TRBJ2-1, with TRBD2 matching over 13 bases. V trimming: 6 bases; J trimming: 7 bases; junction bases outside the gene matches: 6. The CDR3 length is 15 residues. CDR1 ENHRY and CDR2 SYGVKD come from the germline V gene.

This clonotype was seen at least ten times. The chain employs TRBV7-2 and TRBJ2-5; the D is unclear. The V gene's germline CDR1 is SGHTA and CDR2 FQGNSA. V dropped 3 bases and J dropped 6 bases, with 5 bases sitting between them. This CDR3 comprises 11 residues. This CDR3 is CASSFLKTQYF. CDR3 nucleotide sequence: TGTGCCAGCAGCTTTTTGAAGACCCAGTACTTC.

This clonotype was counted at least ten times. This rearrangement joins TRBV20-1 to TRBJ2-1, with 9 positions matching TRBD2. The ends lost 6 bases at V and 1 base at J; junction bases unmatched: 7. This CDR3 contains 15 residues. Germline V gives CDR1 DFQATT, CDR2 SNEGSKA (reference sequence). The CDR3 nucleotides are TGCAGTGCACTTGCCCTAGCGGGGTCCTACAATGAGCAGTTCTTC. Protein sequence: CSALALAGSYNEQFF.

Ten or more counts support this clonotype. This chain uses TRBV20-1 with TRBJ2-1, with D tentatively TRBD2 (5 bases). The germline V gene has CDR1 DFQATT and CDR2 SNEGSKA (reference sequence). CDR3 length equals 17 residues. The ends were cut back, 0 bases at V and 4 bases at J, with 19 bases in the middle. CDR3 region: CSARDSSDYWAYNEQFF. The CDR3 DNA sequence: TGCAGTGCTAGAGATAGTTCAGACTATTGGGCGTACAATGAGCAGTTCTTC.

The chain couples TRBV3-1 to TRBJ2-2; D not certain. With 0 bases removed from V and 6 bases from J, the gap between germline ends came to 8 bases. Germline lookup yields CDR1 LGHDT and CDR2 YNNKEL (reference sequence). The CDR3 runs 14 residues. The CDR3 region has the DNA TGTGCCAGCAGCCAAGACCCCAGATCCGGGGAGCTGTTTTTT. It yields the protein CASSQDPRSGELFF.

At least ten counts were recorded for this clonotype. The genes are TRBV3-1 and TRBJ2-7, with 11 nucleotides matching TRBD2. The trim removed 4 bases at V and 0 bases at J, leaving 11 bases unmatched. The CDR3 spans 18 residues. In germline, CDR1 is LGHDT, CDR2 YNNKEL (reference sequence). The DNA for the CDR3 is TGTGCCAGCAGCCGTGGACTAGCGGGCCAAGCAGGCTCCTACGAGCAGTACTTC. Its translation is CASSRGLAGQAGSYEQYF.

This clonotype appeared many times. The gene calls are TRBV3-1 and TRBJ1-1; D not resolved. In germline, CDR1 is LGHDT, CDR2 YNNKEL (reference sequence). The CDR3 runs to 15 residues. Trimming removed 3 bases at V and 0 bases at J, with 11 bases between. The chain's CDR3 is CASSQAGLMNTEAFF. Here the CDR3 DNA reads TGTGCCAGCAGCCAGGCAGGCCTAATGAACACTGAAGCTTTCTTT.

About this clonotype itself: A read error may explain this, as a much larger clone is one base away. The V and J genes are TRBV12-3 or TRBV12-4 and TRBJ2-3; 10 bases match TRBD2. The CDR3 totals 16 residues. CDR3 protein: CASSPSGGAGTDKQYF. The CDR3 nucleotides read TGTGCCAGCAGTCCCAGCGGGGGGGCCGGCACAGATAAGCAGTATTTT.

As to this clonotype: Since no conserved phenylalanine or tryptophan closes the CDR3, a read error is the likely cause. Because the CDR3's place on the DNA is in doubt, the DNA is left out and the CDR3 is given as listed by TCRdb. This chain connects TRBV7-6 to TRBJ2-6; the tabulated D call, TRBD2, remains unverified against the DNA. Including both end residues, the CDR3 is 8 amino acids long. Per the germline V gene, CDR1 is SGHVS and CDR2 is FNYEAQ. The CDR3 sequence is CASSAGSG.

This clonotype was counted ten times or more. The chain is built from TRBV7-9 and TRBJ1-5; 9 nucleotides align to TRBD1. The J segment lost 4 bases and the V segment lost 5 bases, leaving 6 bases of the junction unmatched. CDR1 is SEHNR and CDR2 is FQNEAQ in the germline V gene (reference sequence). The CDR3 sequence is 15 residues long. This CDR3 is CASSLTGGPNQPQHF. The CDR3 region has the DNA TGTGCCAGCAGCCTAACAGGGGGCCCTAATCAGCCCCAGCATTTT.

This chain joins TRBV9 and TRBJ2-7; 9 bases align to TRBD2. V gave up 3 bases and J gave up 7 bases; unmatched junction bases: 8. From germline, CDR1 is SGDLS and CDR2 YYNGEE. The CDR3 runs 14 residues. This chain's CDR3 is CASSETLAGREQYF. CDR3 in DNA: TGTGCCAGCAGCGAAACCCTAGCGGGAAGGGAGCAGTACTTC.

This clonotype has at least ten counts. The chain employs TRBV5-1 and TRBJ2-7; tentative D call: TRBD1 (6 bases). The CDR3 runs 14 residues. Germline V gene lookup returns CDR1 SGHRS and CDR2 YFSETQ. With 4 bases removed from V and 5 bases from J, the gap between germline ends came to 16 bases. CDR3 residues: CASSAQGLGDEQYF. In nucleotides, the CDR3 is TGCGCCAGCAGCGCACAGGGTCTAGGGGACGAGCAGTACTTC. Variable domain in full (rest from reference TRBV5-1 and TRBJ2-7): KAGVTQTPRYLIKTRGQQVTLSCSPISGHRSVSWYQQTPGQGLQFLFEYFSETQRNKGNFPGRFSGRQFSNSRSEMNVSTLELGDSALYLCASSAQGLGDEQYFGPGTRLTVT.